These 27 T cell receptor beta chains were sequenced from one sample in a study of cytomegalovirus exposure and HLA in healthy donors. PCR amplification relied on 60 Vbeta primers (plus 13 Jbeta primers). The table came from immunoSEQ multiplex PCR; TCRdb's copy has only in-frame clones and leaves some out. The sample has roughly 160,000 clones; roughly 80% are singletons. Material for sequencing was PBMCs. All receptors derive from a man aged 35 to 55 in good health and CMV-seronegative.

This rearrangement joins TRBV9 to TRBJ2-3, with D possibly being TRBD1 (6 bases). The V end lost 4 bases, the J end lost 8 bases, and 20 bases lay between the germline ends. From germline, CDR1 is SGDLS and CDR2 YYNGEE. CDR3 length: 15 residues. The CDR3 spells CASSSGVFNSGTQYF. CDR3 sequence (DNA): TGTGCCAGCAGCTCAGGGGTGTTCAACAGTGGTACGCAGTATTTT.

V is TRBV7-9 and J is TRBJ1-1; D gene ambiguous. Germline V gene data show CDR1 as SEHNR and CDR2 as FQNEAQ (reference sequence). CDR3 size: 12 residues. Trimming left V 5 bases short and J 1 base short, with 5 bases between. The CDR3 protein is CASSQENTEAFF. The DNA of the CDR3 is TGTGCCAGCAGCCAGGAGAACACTGAAGCTTTCTTT.

The chain is built from TRBV27 and TRBJ2-1; possible D gene TRBD1, 5 bases. This CDR3 is built from 13 residues. V gave up 2 bases and J gave up 3 bases, with 5 bases separating them. CDR1 is MNHEY, CDR2 SMNVEV, per germline (reference sequence). The CDR3 nucleotides read TGTGCCAGCAGTTTAGACAGCTACAATGAGCAGTTCTTC. It translates to CASSLDSYNEQFF.

V is TRBV6-6 and J is TRBJ1-3; possible D gene TRBD1, 5 bases. The V and J ends lost 5 bases and 0 bases respectively, with 14 bases between them. Looked up from germline, CDR1 is MNHNY and CDR2 is SVGAGI (reference sequence). The CDR3 runs 16 residues. CDR3 DNA sequence: TGTGCCAGCAGTACCTCAAGACAGAGCTCTGGAAACACCATATATTTT. Translating gives CASSTSRQSSGNTIYF.

This CDR3 reads CASSQHTSGGMNTQYF. CDR3 nucleotide sequence: TGTGCCAGCAGCCAGCACACTAGCGGGGGAATGAATACGCAGTATTTT. The J gene is TRBJ2-3, the V gene TRBV11-3; TRBD2 aligns across 11 bases. Unmatched junction bases numbered 11, after V lost 5 bases and J lost 7 bases. The germline V gene encodes CDR1 SGHNT and CDR2 YENEEA. This CDR3 is built from 16 residues.

This chain links TRBV4-1 with TRBJ2-4; possibly TRBD2 for D (7 bases). The CDR3 is made up of 18 amino acids. V was pared by 0 bases and J by 2 bases, with 17 bases between. Germline V gives CDR1 MGHRA, CDR2 YSYEKL. CDR3 DNA: TGCGCCAGCAGCCAAGAGGGGGGCGGGGGAGGGTCCAAAAACATTCAGTACTTC. Translated: CASSQEGGGGGSKNIQYF.

The chain has TRBV5-5 and TRBJ2-7, with D maybe TRBD1 (6 bases). Germline lookup yields CDR1 SGHKS and CDR2 YYEKEE (reference sequence). V lost 3 bases and J lost 3, with 7 bases in between. The CDR3 is 12 residues long. The CDR3 DNA reads TGTGCCAGCAGCTCACAGGGCTACGAGCAGTACTTC. Translation: CASSSQGYEQYF.

The gene calls are TRBV11-1 and TRBJ1-1; no clear D gene. The CDR3 totals 15 residues. The V gene lost 0 bases and the J gene lost 4 bases, with 12 bases spanning the gap. The V gene's germline CDR1 is SGHAT and CDR2 FQDESV (reference sequence). The CDR3 nucleotides read TGTGCCAGCAGCTTAGCGAGAGCAGAGGGCACTGAAGCTTTCTTT. This codes for CASSLARAEGTEAFF.

The genes are TRBV9 and TRBJ2-7, with a possible D match to TRBD1 (6 bases). This CDR3 has 13 residues. Germline values: CDR1 SGDLS, CDR2 YYNGEE. V was trimmed by 3 bases and J by 2 bases, leaving 9 bases between them. DNA for the CDR3: TGTGCCAGCAGCGCTTACAGGGCCTACGAGCAGTACTTC. Residues: CASSAYRAYEQYF.

The chain combines TRBV7-9 with TRBJ2-1; D might be TRBD1 (6 bases). Trimming took 5 bases from V and 0 from J, leaving 11 bases between them. The CDR3 is made up of 15 amino acids. CDR1 SEHNR and CDR2 FQNEAQ come from the germline V gene (reference sequence). The CDR3 bases are TGTGCCAGCAGCCCGGACAGAGGCTCCTACAATGAGCAGTTCTTC. Amino acid sequence: CASSPDRGSYNEQFF. Full variable domain (remainder filled in from reference TRBV7-9 and TRBJ2-1): DTGVSQNPRHKITKRGQNVTFRCDPISEHNRLYWYRQTLGQGPEFLTYFQNEAQLEKSRLLSDRFSAERPKGSFSTLEIQRTEQGDSAMYLCASSPDRGSYNEQFFGPGTRLTVL.

This chain links TRBV6-5 with TRBJ1-5, with D possibly TRBD1 on 5 matching bases. Trimming removed 5 bases from V and 8 bases from J, with 16 bases in between. The CDR3 is made up of 14 amino acids. CDR1 and CDR2 from the germline V gene are MNHEY and SVGAGI. As DNA, the CDR3 is TGTGCCAGCAGTCTTCCAGGGAAAAGGAAGCCCCAGCATTTT. It yields the protein CASSLPGKRKPQHF.

The rearrangement uses TRBV5-1 and TRBJ1-6, with 7 bases matching TRBD1. The CDR3 is made up of 13 amino acids. The ends lost 5 bases at V and 14 bases at J; junction bases unmatched: 10. Germline values: CDR1 SGHRS, CDR2 YFSETQ. CDR3 in DNA: TGCGCCAGCAGAGGAACAGGGGCCTCGACCCTCCACTTT. Translated, it gives CASRGTGASTLHF. The full variable domain, with the rest looked up from reference TRBV5-1 and TRBJ1-6, is KAGVTQTPRYLIKTRGQQVTLSCSPISGHRSVSWYQQTPGQGLQFLFEYFSETQRNKGNFPGRFSGRQFSNSRSEMNVSTLELGDSALYLCASRGTGASTLHFGNGTRLTVT.

The V and J genes are TRBV4-1 and TRBJ2-3, with a tentative D call TRBD2 (5 bases). The ends were cut back, 1 base at V and 4 bases at J, with 15 bases in the middle. The CDR3 totals 16 residues. Germline values: CDR1 MGHRA, CDR2 YSYEKL. The CDR3 sequence: CASSQVFRGRADTQYF. CDR3 in DNA: TGCGCCAGCAGCCAAGTATTTCGGGGAAGGGCAGATACGCAGTATTTT.

The chain has TRBV7-3 and TRBJ1-1, with D unclear. Germline V gene sequence: CDR1 SGHTA, CDR2 FQGTGA. This CDR3 is built from 13 residues. The germline V and J ends were trimmed by 6 bases and 1 base, with 9 bases remaining between them. CDR3 bases: TGTGCCAGCAGGCAACAAGAGAACACTGAAGCTTTCTTT. It translates to CASRQQENTEAFF.

The V call is TRBV10-3, the J call TRBJ1-6, with a possible D match to TRBD1 (6 bases). The CDR3 length is 15 residues. The V end was cut by 0 bases, the J end by 10 bases, with 13 bases between. The germline V gene has CDR1 ENHRY and CDR2 SYGVKD. The CDR3 coding sequence is TGTGCCATCAGTGAGTCGGAAGCGGGGGCCTCACCCCTCCACTTT. The encoded protein is CAISESEAGASPLHF.

The V call is TRBV6-4, the J call TRBJ1-5; D possibly corresponds to TRBD1 (6 bases). Germline CDR1 is MRHNA and CDR2 is SNTAGT. CDR3 length: 15 residues. Trimming stripped 2 bases from V and 1 base from J, with 9 bases between. The CDR3 region is CASSDQGISNQPQHF. CDR3 nucleotide sequence: TGTGCCAGCAGTGACCAGGGGATAAGCAATCAGCCCCAGCATTTT.

The chain uses TRBV6-1 and TRBJ1-3; D is undetermined. CDR1 and CDR2 (germline): MNHNS, SASEGT. The V end lost 1 base, the J end lost 1 base, and 8 bases lay between the germline ends. The CDR3 has 15 residues. CDR3 bases: TGTGCCAGCAGTGAAGGGAGGATTTCTGGAAACACCATATATTTT. Residues: CASSEGRISGNTIYF.

V and J are TRBV2 and TRBJ1-1, with 7 nucleotides matching TRBD1. J lost 2 bases, V lost 5 bases, and 5 bases had no gene match. The CDR3 length is 14 residues. CDR1 and CDR2 from the germline V gene are SNHLY and FYNNEI. The CDR3 DNA follows: TGTGCCAGCAGTCCCGGGACAGTAAACACTGAAGCTTTCTTT. Its protein is CASSPGTVNTEAFF.

In nucleotides, the CDR3 is TGTGCCAGCAGCCCCCGCGGAGTTTCGGACACCGGGGAGCTGTTTTTT. This encodes CASSPRGVSDTGELFF. J is TRBJ2-2 and V is TRBV11-2; D remains unclear. CDR1 is SGHAT, CDR2 FQNNGV, per germline. V was pared by 5 bases and J by 3 bases, with 16 bases between. The CDR3 extends over 16 amino acids.

The chain combines TRBV7-3 with TRBJ2-3; weak D call: TRBD1 (7 bases). The CDR3 loop spans 14 amino acids. Trimming pared 8 bases from V and 3 bases from J, leaving 15 bases between. From germline, CDR1 is SGHTA and CDR2 FQGTGA. CDR3 loop: CASHGQEGTDTQYF. The CDR3 bases are TGTGCCAGCCATGGACAGGAGGGGACAGATACGCAGTATTTT.

V and J are TRBV4-3 and TRBJ2-2; weak D call: TRBD1 (5 bases). The CDR3 totals 15 residues. The germline CDR1 and CDR2 sequences are LGHNA and YSLEER. The germline V and J ends were trimmed by 0 bases and 4 bases, with 9 bases remaining between them. CDR3 coding DNA: TGCGCCAGCAGCCAAGAGGCAGGGTTCACCGGGGAGCTGTTTTTT. Translated, it gives CASSQEAGFTGELFF.

The table lists this clone with a few counts. The gene calls are TRBV9 and TRBJ1-2, with 7 bases fitting TRBD1. V dropped 4 bases and J dropped 5; count of bases not matched to a gene: 5. CDR3 length equals 13 residues. Germline-derived CDR1 and CDR2 are SGDLS and YYNGEE. CDR3 amino acids: CASSRGPLYGYTF. The CDR3 bases are TGTGCCAGCAGCAGGGGGCCTCTTTATGGCTACACCTTC.

This clone was detected only once. An end of the junction does not agree with germline; a read error may underlie this. The V call is TRBV7-9, the J call TRBJ1-2; D might be TRBD1 (6 bases). The germline CDR1 and CDR2 sequences are SEHNR and FQNEAQ (reference sequence). CDR3 length equals 12 residues. CDR3 DNA: TGTTCCAGCAGCTTTAACAGGGATGGCTACACCTTC. Residues: CSSSFNRDGYTF. The complete variable domain, with remaining parts taken from reference TRBV7-9 and TRBJ1-2, reads DTGVSQNPRHKITKRGQNVTFRCDPISEHNRLYWYRQTLGQGPEFLTYFQNEAQLEKSRLLSDRFSAERPKGSFSTLEIQRTEQGDSAMYLCSSSFNRDGYTFGSGTRLTVV.

The chain combines TRBV5-5 with TRBJ2-7, with D possibly TRBD1 on 6 matching bases. The CDR3 loop spans 15 amino acids. V was trimmed by 4 bases and J by 1 base, leaving 15 bases between them. Germline CDR1 is SGHKS and CDR2 is YYEKEE (reference sequence). The CDR3 is CASSHDERGSYEQYF. The CDR3, as DNA: TGTGCCAGCAGCCACGATGAAAGGGGGTCCTACGAGCAGTACTTC. The full variable domain, its missing parts supplied by reference TRBV5-5 and TRBJ2-7, is DAGVTQSPTHLIKTRGQQVTLRCSPISGHKSVSWYQQVLGQGPQFIFQYYEKEERGRGNFPDRFSARQFPNYSSELNVNALLLGDSALYLCASSHDERGSYEQYFGPGTRLTVT.

CDR3 loop: CASSQRAGLTETQYF. For the CDR3, the DNA is TGCGCCAGCAGCCAGCGAGCGGGGCTTACGGAGACCCAGTACTTC. V gene TRBV4-1 combines with J gene TRBJ2-5, with TRBD2 matching 7 bases. The CDR3 covers 15 residues. The ends lost 3 bases at V and 5 bases at J; junction bases unmatched: 9. Germline loops: CDR1 MGHRA, CDR2 YSYEKL.

This clone was recorded a few times. V and J are TRBV4-1 and TRBJ2-7, with D unresolved. The CDR3 extends over 15 amino acids. V lost 1 base to trimming and J lost 2 bases, with 12 bases between them. Germline V CDR1 and CDR2: MGHRA, YSYEKL. The CDR3 DNA follows: TGCGCCAGCAGCCAAGTCCTCCTAAACGCCTACGAGCAGTACTTC. Residues: CASSQVLLNAYEQYF.

The V and J genes are TRBV2 and TRBJ2-7, with TRBD1 matching 7 bases. The J segment lost 4 bases and the V segment lost 4 bases, leaving 4 bases of the junction unmatched. The CDR3 totals 13 residues. Germline-derived CDR1 and CDR2 are SNHLY and FYNNEI. The CDR3 DNA follows: TGTGCCAGCAGTGGACGACAGGGATACGAGCAGTACTTC. Its protein is CASSGRQGYEQYF.